This passage covers 4 T cell receptor beta chains from one sample sequenced in a study of T cells in Graves' hyperthyroidism and ophthalmopathy. What was amplified from RNA transcripts were TCR beta CDR3 regions. The primer set for the first-round RT-PCR of the TCR CDR3 was HTBI. TCRdb recomputed calls from the multiplex PCR reads with MiXCR, one row per CDR3 protein. The sample has 300,000 or so distinct CDR3 sequences; around 20% are singletons. Sequences were obtained from blood. These receptors were collected from a woman between 45 and 60 years old with Graves' hyperthyroidism.

This sequence joins TRBV20-1 and TRBJ2-2; D unclear. In germline, CDR1 is DFQATT, CDR2 SNEGSKA (reference sequence). Trimming shortened V by 6 bases and J by 4 bases, and 9 bases separated the two germline ends. The CDR3 runs to 12 residues. CDR3 protein: CSAPEITGELFF. The CDR3 bases are TGCAGTGCGCCGGAGATCACCGGGGAGCTGTTTTTT.

This clonotype was recorded many times. Here the CDR3 DNA reads TGTGCCAGCCGAGAACAGGGGTCCTCCTACGAGCAGTACTTC. Translated: CASREQGSSYEQYF. This sequence joins TRBV2 and TRBJ2-7; 7 nucleotides line up with TRBD1. Germline CDR1 reads SNHLY; CDR2 reads FYNNEI. Trimming took 8 bases from V and 0 from J; bases not matched to a gene: 7. CDR3 size: 14 residues.

At least ten counts were recorded for this clonotype. The chain recombines TRBV3-1 with TRBJ2-3; D might be TRBD1 (6 bases). Germline CDR1 is LGHDT and CDR2 is YNNKEL (reference sequence). V lost 1 base and J 7 bases, leaving 12 bases between the germline ends. The CDR3 runs to 14 residues. In DNA, the CDR3 is TGTGCCAGCAGCCAAGGAATGGGGGCGAATACGCAGTATTTT. Amino acid sequence: CASSQGMGANTQYF.

This clonotype was detected many times. This rearrangement joins TRBV19 to TRBJ1-1; 7 nucleotides line up with TRBD1. Germline values: CDR1 LNHDA, CDR2 SQIVND (reference sequence). After removal of 5 bases from V and 5 bases from J, the junction contained 11 bases not matched to a gene. This CDR3 is 15 amino acids long. The CDR3 sequence is CASSLQGKRNTEAFF. CDR3 coding DNA: TGTGCCAGTAGTCTACAGGGGAAGAGGAATACTGAAGCTTTCTTT.